The source of this T cell receptor beta chain is a study of cytomegalovirus exposure and HLA in healthy donors. The PCR ran on 60 Vbeta and 13 Jbeta primers. The method was immunoSEQ multiplex PCR; TCRdb's version includes in-frame clones alone and lacks a portion of them. The data contain some 120,000 clones, around 75% of them singletons. CDR1 is LNHDA, CDR2 SQIVND, per germline (reference sequence). The CDR3 consists of 13 residues. The ends were cut back, 4 bases at V and 1 base at J, with 6 bases in the middle. To note about this clone: Its antigen is unknown.

Broader study findings: Reports described diagnosis of cytomegalovirus status by the classifier as highly specific and sensitive.

Sample: PBMCs. This sequence joins TRBV19 and TRBJ2-3, with D possibly being TRBD1 (6 bases). This clonotype was obtained from a man aged 55-75 years in good health and CMV-seropositive. CDR3 sequence: CASSRQGTDTQYF. In nucleotides, the CDR3 is TGTGCCAGTAGTAGACAGGGCACAGATACGCAGTATTTT.